The clone carrying this T cell receptor beta chain was counted many times. The antigen remains undetermined. The sample comes from a study of identical twins. Through template switching, a universal primer site was introduced, and the cDNA contained unique molecular identifiers. TCRdb re-analysed the 5' RACE reads in MiXCR, keeping a single row per CDR3 protein. The sample includes roughly 710,000 distinct CDR3 sequences, over 5% of them seen just once. Points from the study as a whole: Analyses of zero insertions could be partly confounded by invariant MAIT and iNKT cells. The more abundant beta clonotypes in cord blood had fewer insertions, and memory repertoires did not show this. There was an excess of low generation probability in the out-of-frame alpha sequences that twins shared.

V dropped 1 base and J dropped 8 bases, with 5 bases sitting between them. The CDR3 is 12 amino acids. CDR1 is KGHDR and CDR2 is SFDVKD in the germline V gene. The sample was naive T cells sorted from blood. The receptor's source is a man aged 18-30 years in good health. The chain combines TRBV24-1 with TRBJ2-1; D remains ambiguous. CDR3 bases: TGTGCCACCAGTGATTTCCCCGATGAGCAGTTCTTC. Translated, it gives CATSDFPDEQFF.